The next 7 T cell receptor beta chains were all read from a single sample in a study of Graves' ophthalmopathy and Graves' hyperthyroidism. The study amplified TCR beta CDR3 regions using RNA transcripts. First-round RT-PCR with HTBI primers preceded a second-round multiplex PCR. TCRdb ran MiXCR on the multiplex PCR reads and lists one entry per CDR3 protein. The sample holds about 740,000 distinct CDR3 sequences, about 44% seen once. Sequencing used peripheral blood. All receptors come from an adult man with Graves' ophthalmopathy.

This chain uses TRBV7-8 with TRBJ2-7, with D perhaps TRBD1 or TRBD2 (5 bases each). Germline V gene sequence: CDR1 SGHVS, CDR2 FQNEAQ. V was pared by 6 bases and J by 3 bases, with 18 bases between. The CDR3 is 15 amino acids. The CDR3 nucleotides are TGTGCCAGCAGTCTTGGGTCGAGTGGGGGCTACGAGCAGTACTTC. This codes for CASSLGSSGGYEQYF.

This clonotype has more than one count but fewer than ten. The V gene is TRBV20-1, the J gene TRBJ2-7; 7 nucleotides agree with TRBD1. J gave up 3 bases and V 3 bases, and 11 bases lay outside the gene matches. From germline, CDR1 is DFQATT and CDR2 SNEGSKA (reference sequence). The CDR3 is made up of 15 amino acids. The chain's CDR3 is CSASPGQPENYEQYF. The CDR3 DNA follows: TGCAGTGCTAGTCCGGGACAGCCAGAAAACTACGAGCAGTACTTC.

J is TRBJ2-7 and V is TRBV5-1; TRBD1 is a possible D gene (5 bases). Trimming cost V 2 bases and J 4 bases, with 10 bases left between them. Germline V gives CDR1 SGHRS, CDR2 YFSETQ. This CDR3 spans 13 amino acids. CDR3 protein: CASSLQESYEQYF. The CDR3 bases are TGCGCCAGCAGCTTACAGGAATCTTACGAGCAGTACTTC.

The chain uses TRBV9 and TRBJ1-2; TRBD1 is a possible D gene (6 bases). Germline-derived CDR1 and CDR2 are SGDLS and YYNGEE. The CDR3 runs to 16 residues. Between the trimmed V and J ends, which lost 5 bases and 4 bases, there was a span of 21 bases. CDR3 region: CASSARGAGAGYGYTF. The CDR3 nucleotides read TGTGCCAGCAGTGCTAGAGGTGCAGGGGCAGGCTATGGCTACACCTTC.

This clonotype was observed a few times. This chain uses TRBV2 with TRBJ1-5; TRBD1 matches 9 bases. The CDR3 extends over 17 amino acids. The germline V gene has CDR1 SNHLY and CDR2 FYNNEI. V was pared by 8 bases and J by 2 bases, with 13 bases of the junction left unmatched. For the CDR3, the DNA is TGTGCCAGCCACCCCGGGACAGGGAAGGGAGGCAATCAGCCCCAGCATTTT. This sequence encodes CASHPGTGKGGNQPQHF.

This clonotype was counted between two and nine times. The CDR3 loop is CASSPVAGTGELFF. CDR3 DNA sequence: TGCGCCAGCAGCCCCGTAGCGGGTACCGGGGAGCTGTTTTTT. The chain is built from TRBV5-1 and TRBJ2-2, with 7 bases fitting TRBD2. V lost 4 bases, J lost 5 bases, and 5 bases stayed unmatched. This CDR3 is 14 amino acids long. CDR1 and CDR2 from the germline V gene are SGHRS and YFSETQ.

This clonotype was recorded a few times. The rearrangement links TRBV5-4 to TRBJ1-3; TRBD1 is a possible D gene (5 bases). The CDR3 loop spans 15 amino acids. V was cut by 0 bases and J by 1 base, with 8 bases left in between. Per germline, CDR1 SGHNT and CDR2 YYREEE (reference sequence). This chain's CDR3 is CASSLGGLSGNTIYF. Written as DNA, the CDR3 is TGTGCCAGCAGCTTGGGGGGCCTATCTGGAAACACCATATATTTT.